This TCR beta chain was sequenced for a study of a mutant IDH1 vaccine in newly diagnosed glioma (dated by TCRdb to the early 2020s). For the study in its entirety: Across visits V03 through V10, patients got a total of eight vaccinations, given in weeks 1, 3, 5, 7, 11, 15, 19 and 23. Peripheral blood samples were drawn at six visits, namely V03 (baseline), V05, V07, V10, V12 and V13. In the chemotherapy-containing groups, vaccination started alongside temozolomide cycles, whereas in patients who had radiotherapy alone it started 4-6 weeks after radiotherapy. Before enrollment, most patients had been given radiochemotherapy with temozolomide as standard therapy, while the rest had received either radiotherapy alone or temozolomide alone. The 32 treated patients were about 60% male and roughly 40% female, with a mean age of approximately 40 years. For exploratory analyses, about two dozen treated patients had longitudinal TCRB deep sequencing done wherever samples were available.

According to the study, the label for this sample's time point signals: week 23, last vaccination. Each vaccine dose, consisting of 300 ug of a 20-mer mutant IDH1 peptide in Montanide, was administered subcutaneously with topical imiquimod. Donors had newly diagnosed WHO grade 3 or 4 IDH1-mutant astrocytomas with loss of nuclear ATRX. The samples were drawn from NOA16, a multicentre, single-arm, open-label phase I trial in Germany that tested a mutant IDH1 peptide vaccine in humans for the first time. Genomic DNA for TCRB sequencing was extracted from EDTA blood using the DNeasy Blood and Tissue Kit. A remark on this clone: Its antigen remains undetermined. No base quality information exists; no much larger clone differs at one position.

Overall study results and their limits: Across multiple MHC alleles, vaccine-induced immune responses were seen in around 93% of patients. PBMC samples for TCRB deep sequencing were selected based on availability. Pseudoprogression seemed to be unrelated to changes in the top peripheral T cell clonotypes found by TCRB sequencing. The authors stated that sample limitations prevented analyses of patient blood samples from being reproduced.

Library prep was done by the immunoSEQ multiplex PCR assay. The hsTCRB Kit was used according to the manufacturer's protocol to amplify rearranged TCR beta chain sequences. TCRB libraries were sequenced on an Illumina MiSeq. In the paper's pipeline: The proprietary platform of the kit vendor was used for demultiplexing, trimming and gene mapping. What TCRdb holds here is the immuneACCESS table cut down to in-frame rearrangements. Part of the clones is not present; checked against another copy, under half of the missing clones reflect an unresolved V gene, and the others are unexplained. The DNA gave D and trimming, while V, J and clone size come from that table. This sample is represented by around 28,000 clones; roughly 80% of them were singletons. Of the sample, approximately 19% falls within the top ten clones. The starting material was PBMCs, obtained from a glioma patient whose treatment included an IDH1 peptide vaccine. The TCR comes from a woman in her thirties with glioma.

The DNA sequence follows: TGTGCCAGCGGCATCCTAGCGCAACGCACAGATACGCAGTATTTT. Its product reads: CASGILAQRTDTQYF. The chain employs TRBV5-6 and TRBJ2-3; matching of 6 bases hints at TRBD2 as the D gene. From the germline V gene, CDR1 is SGHDT and CDR2 is YYEEEE. The cysteine opens and the phenylalanine closes a CDR3 of 15 amino acids. The CDR3 DNA has 45 bases and is translated from base 1. V was cut back by 7 bases and J by 1 base, leaving a gap of 16 bases between them.